What follows describes a single T cell receptor beta chain. The junction departs from germline at one end; a sequencing error may be responsible. Then a second PCR, running roughly 7 to 12 cycles, was carried out with a sample-barcoded 5' primer and a J-beta primer mix. MiXCR, applied by TCRdb to the 5' RACE reads, yields one record per CDR3 protein. The table has some 1,500,000 distinct CDR3 sequences, approximately 43% seen once. The germline V gene has CDR1 SNHLY and CDR2 FYNNEI. The CDR3 length is 13 residues. The data stem from a study of blood T cells in healthy people across ages. The rearrangement joins TRBV2 to TRBJ2-4; the D gene is possibly TRBD1 (5 bases). With the DNA end fitting TRBJ2-7 better, the J assignment may be wrong. This clonotype was sampled from a woman aged 18-29 years in good health. What was sequenced was blood. CDR3 bases: TGTGCCAACAGTGAGTGGACACTGGGCGAGCAGTACTTC. Encoded protein: CANSEWTLGEQYF.